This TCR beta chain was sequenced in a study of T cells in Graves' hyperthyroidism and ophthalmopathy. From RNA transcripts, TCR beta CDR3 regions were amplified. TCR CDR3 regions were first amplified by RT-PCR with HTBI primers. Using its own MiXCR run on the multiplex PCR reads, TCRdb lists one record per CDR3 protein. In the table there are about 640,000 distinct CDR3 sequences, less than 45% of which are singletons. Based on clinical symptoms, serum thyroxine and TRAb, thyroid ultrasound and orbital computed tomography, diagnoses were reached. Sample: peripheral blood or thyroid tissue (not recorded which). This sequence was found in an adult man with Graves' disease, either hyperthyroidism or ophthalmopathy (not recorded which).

The CDR3 nucleotides read TGCAGCGCCGATAAGGGACGGGAGAACACTGAAGCTTTCTTT. Translating it yields CSADKGRENTEAFF. This chain links TRBV29-1 with TRBJ1-1; tentatively, D is TRBD1 (5 bases). The CDR3 has 14 amino acids. CDR1 is SQVTM, CDR2 ANQGSEA, per germline. The germline V and J ends were trimmed by 7 bases and 1 base, with 16 bases remaining between them.